This TCR beta chain is from a study of T cells in women clearing cervical HPV infection. Overall study findings and caveats: Timing of associations relative to infection is unclear; T-cell subsets were not isolated. CIN3+ cases had significantly higher TCR richness than controls; evenness did not differ.

This CDR3 contains 14 residues. CDR1 is SGHAT, CDR2 FQNNGV, per germline. V shed 7 bases and J shed 2 bases, with 14 bases lying between them. Each participant carried one incident cervical HPV16 infection only. HPV was found by MY09/MY11 PCR and dot-blot genotyping. Sequencing was performed with immunoSEQ multiplex PCR; in TCRdb, only in-frame clones are kept and a portion is missing. This sample's table has about 37,000 clones. On this clone itself: Antigen: not known. The read ends 3 residues shy of where the CDR3 ends; the end is completed using the germline J gene.

The clonotype originates from a woman between 18 and 75 years old with a cervical HPV16 infection that either progressed to CIN3+ or cleared (not recorded which). V gene TRBV11-2 combines with J gene TRBJ2-5; weak D call: TRBD2 (5 bases). Sequencing was carried out using blood buffy coat. This CDR3 reads CASTPGMPQETQYF. The covered CDR3 bases are TGTGCCAGCACCCCGGGGATGCCACAAGAGACC.